A selection of T cell receptor beta chains follows, all from one sample in a study of T cell responses to AZD1222 COVID-19 vaccine. The data were produced by immunoSEQ multiplex PCR, yet TCRdb's version contains in-frame clones alone and is incomplete. The sample lists 90,000 or so clones; 80% to 90% were seen once. Sequencing used peripheral blood, obtained on day 0 of AZD1222 vaccination. These receptors all stem from an adult in good health. The CDR3 runs from the conserved cysteine through the conserved F or W. Each record gives: J gene, clone size, D gene, V gene, CDR3 DNA, CDR3 protein. D genes are given only for firm matches. Some rows mark clone size as missing; the rest say once, few, many or name a class of expanded clone.

J gene: TRBJ2-1
clone size: -
D gene: TRBD2
V gene: TRBV15
CDR3 DNA: TGTGCCACCAGCAGAGGAAGGGGATCGGCGGGAGGGGGTGAGCAGTTCTTC
CDR3 protein: CATSRGRGSAGGGEQFF

J gene: TRBJ2-5
clone size: once
D gene: -
V gene: TRBV11-2
CDR3 DNA: TGTGCCAGCAGCATCAGGGAGCGAGAGACCCAGTACTTC
CDR3 protein: CASSIRERETQYF

J gene: TRBJ2-2
clone size: -
D gene: TRBD1
V gene: TRBV29-1
CDR3 DNA: TGCAGCGTCACGACAGGGAGAAACACCGGGGAGCTGTTTTTT
CDR3 protein: CSVTTGRNTGELFF

J gene: TRBJ1-1
clone size: -
D gene: TRBD1
V gene: TRBV28
CDR3 DNA: TGTGCCAGCAGTACGACAGGGGCTGGCACTGAAGCTTTCTTT
CDR3 protein: CASSTTGAGTEAFF

J gene: TRBJ1-5
clone size: -
D gene: -
V gene: TRBV7-6
CDR3 DNA: TGTGCCAGCAGCTCCGTCCTGAAGGAGGCAGGAAGCAATCAGCCCCAGCATTTT
CDR3 protein: CASSSVLKEAGSNQPQHF

J gene: TRBJ1-3
clone size: -
D gene: TRBD1
V gene: TRBV18
CDR3 DNA: TGTGCCAGCTCACCAGGACAGGGAGGGAACACCATATATTTT
CDR3 protein: CASSPGQGGNTIYF

J gene: TRBJ1-2
clone size: -
D gene: -
V gene: TRBV2
CDR3 DNA: TGTGCCAGCACTTATTCGGGGGTTGCCCCCGACCCGTTCTATGGCTACACCTTC
CDR3 protein: CASTYSGVAPDPFYGYTF

J gene: TRBJ2-1
clone size: -
D gene: TRBD1
V gene: TRBV6-5
CDR3 DNA: TGTGCCAGCAGTTACCCTCTGACAGGGGGGCACAATGAGCAGTTCTTC
CDR3 protein: CASSYPLTGGHNEQFF

J gene: TRBJ2-2
clone size: -
D gene: -
V gene: TRBV28
CDR3 DNA: TGTGCCAGCAGTTTCAAGTTAGCGGAAAACACCGGGGAGCTGTTTTTT
CDR3 protein: CASSFKLAENTGELFF

J gene: TRBJ2-1
clone size: few
D gene: -
V gene: TRBV24-1
CDR3 DNA: TGTGCCACCAGTGATTCGCCCCAGGGTGAGCAGTTCTTC
CDR3 protein: CATSDSPQGEQFF

J gene: TRBJ2-3
clone size: once
D gene: -
V gene: TRBV7-8
CDR3 DNA: TGTGCCAGCAGCCCAGGCCCTAGGGGGGCAGATACGCAGTATTTT
CDR3 protein: CASSPGPRGADTQYF

J gene: TRBJ2-3
clone size: -
D gene: -
V gene: TRBV5-1
CDR3 DNA: TGCGCCAGCAGCTTAGAACGTCTTGACACAGATACGCAGTATTTT
CDR3 protein: CASSLERLDTDTQYF

J gene: TRBJ2-7
clone size: -
D gene: -
V gene: TRBV6-2/TRBV6-3
CDR3 DNA: TGTGCCAGCAGTTACCCGACTCCGGGCCCCTACGAGCAGTACTTC
CDR3 protein: CASSYPTPGPYEQYF

J gene: TRBJ1-1
clone size: once
D gene: TRBD1
V gene: TRBV27
CDR3 DNA: TGTGCCAGCAGTTTACGGGACAGGGGAAACACTGAAGCTTTCTTT
CDR3 protein: CASSLRDRGNTEAFF

J gene: TRBJ1-1
clone size: -
D gene: -
V gene: TRBV28
CDR3 DNA: TGTGCCAGCAATCCGAGTCAGGGCAACACTGAAGCTTTCTTT
CDR3 protein: CASNPSQGNTEAFF

J gene: TRBJ1-6
clone size: -
D gene: -
V gene: TRBV7-9
CDR3 DNA: TGTGCCAGCAGCCTAGGTGCTTCACCCCTCCACTTT
CDR3 protein: CASSLGASPLHF

J gene: TRBJ2-1
clone size: -
D gene: -
V gene: TRBV21-1
CDR3 DNA: TGTGCCAGCAGCACAAGCGCGTCAGACACCTACAATGAGCAGTTCTTC
CDR3 protein: CASSTSASDTYNEQFF

J gene: TRBJ1-5
clone size: -
D gene: -
V gene: TRBV28
CDR3 DNA: TGTGCCAGCAGTTTCCCCTTTAAACAAAGAAATCAGCCCCAGCATTTT
CDR3 protein: CASSFPFKQRNQPQHF

J gene: TRBJ1-1
clone size: -
D gene: TRBD1
V gene: TRBV5-1
CDR3 DNA: TGCGCCAGCAGCTCCGGCAGGGGGGAGAACACTGAAGCTTTCTTT
CDR3 protein: CASSSGRGENTEAFF

J gene: TRBJ2-2
clone size: -
D gene: -
V gene: TRBV21-1
CDR3 DNA: TGTGCCAGCAGCAAAGGAAACTACAAGAACACCGGGGAGCTGTTTTTT
CDR3 protein: CASSKGNYKNTGELFF

J gene: TRBJ2-1
clone size: -
D gene: TRBD2
V gene: TRBV7-2
CDR3 DNA: TGTGCCAGCAACTCCGGACTAGGCTTAAATGAGCAGTTCTTC
CDR3 protein: CASNSGLGLNEQFF

J gene: TRBJ2-2
clone size: -
D gene: TRBD1
V gene: TRBV19
CDR3 DNA: TGTGCCAGTAGTATAGATCCCAGGGGGCCCACCGGGGAGCTGTTTTTT
CDR3 protein: CASSIDPRGPTGELFF

J gene: TRBJ2-5
clone size: -
D gene: TRBD2
V gene: TRBV9
CDR3 DNA: TGTGCCAGCAGCCCACGACTAGCGGGAAGGGAGACCCAGTACTTC
CDR3 protein: CASSPRLAGRETQYF

J gene: TRBJ2-7
clone size: -
D gene: TRBD2
V gene: TRBV18
CDR3 DNA: TGTGCCAGCTCACCAAGGACTAGCGGGAGGGAGGTGCAGTACTTC
CDR3 protein: CASSPRTSGREVQYF

J gene: TRBJ2-3
clone size: few
D gene: -
V gene: TRBV20-1
CDR3 DNA: TGCAGTGCTATTGCTGTGGATACGCAGTATTTT
CDR3 protein: CSAIAVDTQYF

J gene: TRBJ2-5
clone size: -
D gene: -
V gene: TRBV3-1/TRBV3-2
CDR3 DNA: TGTGCCAGCAGCCAAGGGTTGGACCATCCGTACTTC
CDR3 protein: CASSQGLDHPYF

J gene: TRBJ2-1
clone size: -
D gene: -
V gene: TRBV27
CDR3 DNA: TGTGCCAGCAGTTTCTACAATGAGCAGTTCTTC
CDR3 protein: CASSFYNEQFF

J gene: TRBJ2-7
clone size: once
D gene: TRBD2
V gene: TRBV20-1
CDR3 DNA: TGCAGTGCTAGTACTAGCGGGAGAAGAAGCTCCTACGAGCAGTACTTC
CDR3 protein: CSASTSGRRSSYEQYF